The clone carrying this TCR beta chain has just a few counts. Profiled with immunoSEQ multiplex PCR; TCRdb holds only in-frame clones, not every one. The sample has 83,000 or so clones, almost 90% seen once. Per the germline V gene, CDR1 is KGHSH and CDR2 is LQKENI. CDR3 size: 13 residues. V gave up 3 bases and J gave up 5 bases, with 11 bases separating them. This sample is drawn from a study of T cell responses to AZD1222 COVID-19 vaccine. The sequences come from peripheral blood, collected 28 days after the second AZD1222 dose. This TCR derives from an adult who received the AZD1222 COVID-19 vaccine. The chain combines TRBV18 with TRBJ2-7; D may be TRBD1 (6 bases). CDR3 sequence: CASSPGQLNEQYF. The CDR3 coding sequence is TGTGCCAGCTCACCGGGACAACTGAACGAGCAGTACTTC.